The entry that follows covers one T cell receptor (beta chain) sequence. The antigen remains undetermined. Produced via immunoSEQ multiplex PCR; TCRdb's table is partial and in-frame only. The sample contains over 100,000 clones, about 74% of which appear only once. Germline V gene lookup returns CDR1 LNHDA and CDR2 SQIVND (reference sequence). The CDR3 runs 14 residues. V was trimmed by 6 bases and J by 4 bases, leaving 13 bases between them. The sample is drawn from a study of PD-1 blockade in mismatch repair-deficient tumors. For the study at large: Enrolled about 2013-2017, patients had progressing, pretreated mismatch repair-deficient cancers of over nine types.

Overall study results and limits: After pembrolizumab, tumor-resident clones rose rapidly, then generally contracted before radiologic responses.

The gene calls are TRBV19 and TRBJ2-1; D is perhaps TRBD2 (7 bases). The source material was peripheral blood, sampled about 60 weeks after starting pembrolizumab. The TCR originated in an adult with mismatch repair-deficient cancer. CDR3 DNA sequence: TGTGCCAGTAGCTTGGGGGGGGCGTACAATGAGCAGTTCTTC. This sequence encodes CASSLGGAYNEQFF.